This paragraph reports one TCR beta chain. There is no known antigen for this receptor. No much larger clonotype is one base removed from it; base qualities were not supplied. For sequencing of the TCRbeta CDR3 region, genomic DNA was extracted from the sorted cells. TCRbeta CDR3 regions were sequenced using the immunoSEQ Assay. As stored in TCRdb, this immuneACCESS dataset retains in-frame rearrangements with V and J assigned. A fraction of the clones does not appear; measured against another copy, unresolved V genes explain less than half of the discrepancy, and the remainder lacks a known reason. In all, the sample holds some 70,000 clones, and 91% of those were seen once. The ten largest account for 0.8% to 1.2% of the sample. CDR3 length: 19 amino acids, cysteine to phenylalanine. CDR3 DNA is the only sequence kept; it has 57 bases, read in frame from the first base. The sample comes from a study of OX40 agonist ivuxolimab in advanced cancers. As for the study more broadly: Ivuxolimab was an agonistic, fully human IgG2 monoclonal antibody directed against OX40 (CD134), a costimulatory receptor. The dose-escalation cohort was 82.7% male with a mean age of 60 years, ranging from roughly 20 to 85. Of the approximately 50 patients in dose escalation, around 20 had hepatocellular carcinoma, about 15 had melanoma, 9 had renal cell carcinoma and 9 had head and neck cancer. Intravenous ivuxolimab was administered to patients every 2 weeks at six dose levels: 0.01, 0.1, 0.3, 1.5, 3 and 10 mg/kg. The monotherapy dose-escalation portion (N ≈ 52 patients) of the phase I ivuxolimab trial is reported in the paper. Prior anti-PD-1, anti-PD-L1 or anti-CTLA-4 therapy was permitted, and checkpoint inhibitors had been received by about 44% of dose-escalation patients. The purpose of peripheral TCRbeta sequencing was to test whether ivuxolimab changed TCR sequence diversity and led to clonal T-cell expansion. Partial responses occurred in three dose-escalation patients, of whom one had hepatocellular carcinoma and two had cutaneous melanoma. The study at large found these results: Which antigens the clonally expanded peripheral T cells were specific for was not determined. In the 0.1-3.0 mg/kg groups, partial responders were among the patients with the lowest normalized peripheral clonal expansion, particularly in CD8+ T cells. Clonal expansion of both CD4+ and CD8+ blood T cells was observed from baseline to week 6 at doses 0.1 to 3.0 mg/kg. Low levels of normalized T-cell clonal expansion were also seen in some nonresponding patients. After ivuxolimab, expanded clones were on average more numerous among CD8+ T cells than among CD4+ T cells.

Patients with autoimmune disease history or receiving systemic immunosuppression were excluded from the trial. Peripheral blood for TCR sequencing was collected from all dose cohorts at baseline, on cycle 4 day 1, and on cycle 7 day 1. Samples came from an open-label, multicenter, first-in-human phase I dose-escalation trial of ivuxolimab. Adults with locally advanced or metastatic head and neck squamous cell, hepatocellular, melanoma or renal cell carcinoma were enrolled in the trial. Before TCR sequencing, CD4+ T cells and CD8+ T cells from peripheral blood were sorted into separate populations. The TCR was taken from an adult with an advanced solid tumor such as melanoma, head and neck, liver or kidney cancer. Recombination connected TRBV21-1 to TRBJ2-3; TRBD2, the table's D call, was not compared with the DNA. TRBV21-1 is a pseudogene. Sequenced here: CD4+ or CD8+ T cells sorted from blood, sampled in a trial of the OX40 agonist ivuxolimab. The CDR3 region reads CASSKARLAGGRVKDTQYF. The sequence in DNA is TGTGCCAGCAGCAAAGCTCGACTAGCGGGGGGGAGGGTGAAAGATACGCAGTATTTT.